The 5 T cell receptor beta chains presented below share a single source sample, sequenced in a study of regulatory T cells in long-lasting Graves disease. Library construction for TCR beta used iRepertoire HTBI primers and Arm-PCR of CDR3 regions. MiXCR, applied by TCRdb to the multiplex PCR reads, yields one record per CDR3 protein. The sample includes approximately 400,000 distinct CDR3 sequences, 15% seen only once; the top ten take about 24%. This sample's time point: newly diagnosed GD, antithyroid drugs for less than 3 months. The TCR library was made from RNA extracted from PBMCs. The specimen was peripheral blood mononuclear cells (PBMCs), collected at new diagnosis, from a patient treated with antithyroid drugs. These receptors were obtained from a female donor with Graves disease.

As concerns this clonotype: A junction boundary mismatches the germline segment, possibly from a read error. The CDR3 region has the DNA TGTGCCGGCAGGGGGGAGAGCCCTAATGAAAAACTGTTTTTT. As protein: CAGRGESPNEKLFF. The V and J genes are TRBV11-2 and TRBJ1-4, with 7 nucleotides matching TRBD1. The germline gives CDR1 SGHAT, CDR2 FQNNGV. This CDR3 has 14 amino acids. The full variable domain, in which reference TRBV11-2 and TRBJ1-4 provide the parts outside the CDR3, is EAGVAQSPRYKIIEKRQSVAFWCNPISGHATLYWYQQILGQGPKLLIQFQNNGVVDDSQLPKDRFSAERLKGVDSTLKIQPAKLEDSAVYLCAGRGESPNEKLFFGSGTQLSVL.

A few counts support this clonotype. CDR3 sequence (DNA): TGTGCCAGCAGTTTAGGTCAGGGGGGGACCCAGTACTTC. It specifies CASSLGQGGTQYF. The chain links TRBV12-3 or TRBV12-4 to TRBJ2-5; tentative D call: TRBD1 (7 bases). V lost 1 base to trimming and J lost 7 bases, with 10 bases between them. CDR3 length: 13 amino acids.

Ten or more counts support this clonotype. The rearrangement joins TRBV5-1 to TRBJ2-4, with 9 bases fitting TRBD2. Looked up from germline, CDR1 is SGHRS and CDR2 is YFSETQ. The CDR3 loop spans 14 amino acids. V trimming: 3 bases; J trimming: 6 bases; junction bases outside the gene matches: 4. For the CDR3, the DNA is TGCGCCAGCAGCTCAGGAGCGGGAGGAAACATTCAGTACTTC. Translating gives CASSSGAGGNIQYF.

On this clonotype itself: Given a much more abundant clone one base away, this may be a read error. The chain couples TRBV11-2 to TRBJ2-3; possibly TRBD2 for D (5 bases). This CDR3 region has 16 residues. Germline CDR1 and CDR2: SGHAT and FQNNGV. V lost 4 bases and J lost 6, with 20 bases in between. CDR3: CASSSGYIVSGDTQYF. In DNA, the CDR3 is TGTGCCAGCAGCTCGGGGTACATCGTCTCTGGGGATACGCAGTATTTT.

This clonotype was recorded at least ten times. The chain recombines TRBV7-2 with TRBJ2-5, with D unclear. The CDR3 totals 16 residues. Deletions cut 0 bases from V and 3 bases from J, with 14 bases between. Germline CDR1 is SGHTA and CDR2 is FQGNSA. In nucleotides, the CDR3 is TGTGCCAGCAGCTTAGCTCTGGAACAGTTTGAAGAGACCCAGTACTTC. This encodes CASSLALEQFEETQYF.